This T cell receptor beta chain was captured in a study of blood T cell repertoires in COVID-19. Original analysis: Reference gene primer amplification gave nucleated cell count estimates. The repertoire was sequenced with immunoSEQ multiplex PCR; TCRdb's copy has only in-frame clones and lacks some. V, J and clone size were drawn from that table, and D and trimming were deduced from the DNA. The sample yields under 200,000 clones, about 85% seen once. V lost 5 bases and J lost 8, with 16 bases in between. Looked up from germline, CDR1 is MNHEY and CDR2 is SMNVEV (reference sequence). This CDR3 has 14 amino acids.

Sequencing input: peripheral blood. The chain recombines TRBV27 with TRBJ2-1, with D possibly matching TRBD2 (6 bases). This clonotype was sampled from a woman between 40 and 50 years old with COVID-19, enrolled during active disease. The CDR3 is CASSPYGREHEQFF. The CDR3 nucleotides read TGTGCCAGCAGTCCCTATGGGCGGGAACATGAGCAGTTCTTC.